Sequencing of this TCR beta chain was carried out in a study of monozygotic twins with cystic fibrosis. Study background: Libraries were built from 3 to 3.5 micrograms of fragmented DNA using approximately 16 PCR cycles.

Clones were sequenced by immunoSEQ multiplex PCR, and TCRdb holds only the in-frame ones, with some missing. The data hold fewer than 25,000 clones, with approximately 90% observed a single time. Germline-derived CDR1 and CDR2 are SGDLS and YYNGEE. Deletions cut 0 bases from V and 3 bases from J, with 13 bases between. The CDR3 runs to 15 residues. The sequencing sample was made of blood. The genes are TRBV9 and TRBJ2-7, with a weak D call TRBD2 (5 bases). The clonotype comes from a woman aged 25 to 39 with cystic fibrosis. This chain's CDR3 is CASSVGGGPGYEQYF. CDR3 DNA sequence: TGTGCCAGCAGCGTAGGAGGCGGGCCGGGCTACGAGCAGTACTTC.